These 12 T cell receptor beta chains originate from one sample sequenced in a study of cytomegalovirus exposure and HLA in healthy donors. The PCR ran on 60 Vbeta and 13 Jbeta primers. Libraries were prepared by immunoSEQ multiplex PCR; TCRdb keeps only in-frame clonotypes and omits some of them. Among 200,000 to 250,000 clones, about 74% were seen once, and the ten largest hold less than 2%. The sample was PBMCs. Receptor source: a woman aged 30 to 39 in good health and CMV-seronegative.

This chain joins TRBV9 and TRBJ2-1; 8 nucleotides agree with TRBD2. Germline V lookup: CDR1 SGDLS, CDR2 YYNGEE. This CDR3 comprises 15 residues. V dropped 7 bases and J dropped 8; count of bases not matched to a gene: 14. In DNA form, the CDR3 reads TGTGCCAGCTCGACCTCCGGGACTAGGGGGTATGAGCAGTTCTTC. Its translation: CASSTSGTRGYEQFF.

The chain links TRBV5-1 to TRBJ1-2; 7 bases align to TRBD1. The germline V gene has CDR1 SGHRS and CDR2 YFSETQ. The CDR3 contains 17 residues. V trimming: 0 bases; J trimming: 1 base; junction bases outside the gene matches: 9. CDR3 coding DNA: TGCGCCAGCAGCTTGGCGCCTCCGGGACAGAATAACTATGGCTACACCTTC. Translating it yields CASSLAPPGQNNYGYTF.

Only one count was recorded for this clone. Sequence at one end of the junction differs from germline and may be a read error. The gene calls are TRBV7-9 and TRBJ1-2; D gene unclear. This CDR3 comprises 12 residues. Looked up from germline, CDR1 is SEHNR and CDR2 is FQNEAQ (reference sequence). The CDR3 protein is CSSSLLSGGYTF. CDR3 DNA sequence: TGTTCCAGCAGCTTATTATCAGGTGGCTACACCTTC.

This chain connects TRBV10-1 to TRBJ2-3; 10 bases are a match to TRBD2. The J segment lost 4 bases and the V segment lost 5 bases, leaving 3 bases of the junction unmatched. This CDR3 region has 14 residues. CDR1 WNHNN and CDR2 SYGVQD come from the germline V gene (reference sequence). CDR3 in DNA: TGCGCCAGCAGTCTAGCGGGAGCGGCAGATACGCAGTATTTT. This codes for CASSLAGAADTQYF.

This clone was counted between two and nine times. The chain joins TRBV7-2 to TRBJ1-1, with D possibly matching TRBD1 (5 bases). CDR1 and CDR2 (germline): SGHTA, FQGNSA. V dropped 1 base and J dropped 3 bases, with 6 bases sitting between them. CDR3 length: 13 amino acids. Here the CDR3 reads CASSLVGDTEAFF. The CDR3, as DNA: TGTGCCAGCAGCTTAGTAGGGGACACTGAAGCTTTCTTT.

This rearrangement joins TRBV29-1 to TRBJ2-3; D possibly corresponds to TRBD2 (7 bases). Trimming shortened V by 6 bases and J by 1 base, and 20 bases separated the two germline ends. The CDR3 is 16 residues long. Germline V gene data show CDR1 as SQVTM and CDR2 as ANQGSEA. DNA for the CDR3: TGCAGCGTGAGGGGCTTGGGGGGGGCGGGCACAGATACGCAGTATTTT. Protein product: CSVRGLGGAGTDTQYF.

The gene calls are TRBV6-1 and TRBJ1-2; 8 positions match TRBD1. The ends lost 5 bases at V and 3 bases at J; junction bases unmatched: 5. CDR3 length: 14 amino acids. Germline V gene sequence: CDR1 MNHNS, CDR2 SASEGT. CDR3 protein: CASSRQGLDYGYTF. For the CDR3, the DNA is TGTGCCAGCAGTAGACAGGGGCTCGACTATGGCTACACCTTC.

The chain's CDR3 is CASSAGQGANYGYTF. CDR3 DNA sequence: TGTGCCAGCAGTGCAGGACAGGGGGCTAACTATGGCTACACCTTC. The chain recombines TRBV27 with TRBJ1-2, with 10 nucleotides matching TRBD1. From germline, CDR1 is MNHEY and CDR2 SMNVEV (reference sequence). This CDR3 is 15 amino acids long. The V and J ends lost 5 bases and 0 bases, in that order; junction bases with no gene match: 3.

Regarding this clone: The junction departs from germline at one end; a sequencing error may be responsible. The rearrangement joins TRBV5-1 to TRBJ1-2; D gene uncertain. Germline V gene sequence: CDR1 SGHRS, CDR2 YFSETQ. There are 14 residues in the CDR3. CDR3 amino acids: CASSLSDNNYGYTF. For the CDR3, the DNA is TGTGCCAGCAGCTTAAGTGACAATAACTATGGCTACACCTTC.

The gene calls are TRBV2 and TRBJ2-1; 11 bases align to TRBD2. Germline loops: CDR1 SNHLY, CDR2 FYNNEI. The CDR3 sequence is 16 residues long. V shed 7 bases, J shed 6 bases, and the junction held 11 bases outside the gene matches. The CDR3 DNA reads as TGTGCCAGCACTGCTGAACTAGCGGGAGTTACCAATGAGCAGTTCTTC. Its translation is CASTAELAGVTNEQFF. The full variable domain, its missing parts supplied by reference TRBV2 and TRBJ2-1, is EPEVTQTPSHQVTQMGQEVILRCVPISNHLYFYWYRQILGQKVEFLVSFYNNEISEKSEIFDDQFSVERPDGSNFTLKIRSTKLEDSAMYFCASTAELAGVTNEQFFGPGTRLTVL.

The chain is built from TRBV25-1 and TRBJ2-7; 8 bases agree with TRBD2. The CDR3 runs 17 residues. V was pared by 3 bases and J by 0 bases, with 10 bases of the junction left unmatched. Germline CDR1 MGHDK, CDR2 SYGVNS. In nucleotides, the CDR3 is TGTGCCAGCAGTGATGCTCGGGGGGGGTACCTCTCCTACGAGCAGTACTTC. It encodes CASSDARGGYLSYEQYF.

The chain carries TRBV10-3 and TRBJ1-2, with D hard to call. Germline values: CDR1 ENHRY, CDR2 SYGVKD. Trimming removed 0 bases at V and 8 bases at J, with 13 bases between. This CDR3 spans 14 amino acids. The CDR3 loop reads CAISESGPVYGYTF. The CDR3 DNA is TGTGCCATCAGTGAGTCGGGCCCCGTATACGGCTACACCTTC.